The clone carrying this T cell receptor (beta chain) came up a few times. Its antigen remains unidentified. Germline-derived CDR1 and CDR2 are SGHTA and FQGTGA. CDR3 length: 14 residues. Trimming cost V 0 bases and J 5 bases, with 11 bases left between them. The sorted Tregs were CD4+CD25+CD127-/low cells. Study-wide results and limits: Larger-cohort validation covered only one TCR beta V-J rearrangement. Tumor memory CD4+ T cell TCR gene usage was found to cluster with blood and lymph node memory CD4+ cells and with lymph node naive CD4+ cells.

Full-length variable regions came from constant-region reverse primers plus semi-nested Nested Universal Primer A PCR. TCRdb redid the calling of the 5' RACE reads with MiXCR, one entry per CDR3 protein. The sample has approximately 40,000 distinct CDR3 sequences, approximately 22% seen once; the top ten hold less than 5%. The gene calls are TRBV7-3 and TRBJ2-7; a weak D match, TRBD2 (5 bases). Sequencing was performed on Tregs sorted from blood. This TCR was recovered from a female donor with breast cancer. In nucleotides, the CDR3 is TGTGCCAGCAGCTTAACGCCAGGAGGCAACGAGCAGTACTTC. Residues: CASSLTPGGNEQYF.